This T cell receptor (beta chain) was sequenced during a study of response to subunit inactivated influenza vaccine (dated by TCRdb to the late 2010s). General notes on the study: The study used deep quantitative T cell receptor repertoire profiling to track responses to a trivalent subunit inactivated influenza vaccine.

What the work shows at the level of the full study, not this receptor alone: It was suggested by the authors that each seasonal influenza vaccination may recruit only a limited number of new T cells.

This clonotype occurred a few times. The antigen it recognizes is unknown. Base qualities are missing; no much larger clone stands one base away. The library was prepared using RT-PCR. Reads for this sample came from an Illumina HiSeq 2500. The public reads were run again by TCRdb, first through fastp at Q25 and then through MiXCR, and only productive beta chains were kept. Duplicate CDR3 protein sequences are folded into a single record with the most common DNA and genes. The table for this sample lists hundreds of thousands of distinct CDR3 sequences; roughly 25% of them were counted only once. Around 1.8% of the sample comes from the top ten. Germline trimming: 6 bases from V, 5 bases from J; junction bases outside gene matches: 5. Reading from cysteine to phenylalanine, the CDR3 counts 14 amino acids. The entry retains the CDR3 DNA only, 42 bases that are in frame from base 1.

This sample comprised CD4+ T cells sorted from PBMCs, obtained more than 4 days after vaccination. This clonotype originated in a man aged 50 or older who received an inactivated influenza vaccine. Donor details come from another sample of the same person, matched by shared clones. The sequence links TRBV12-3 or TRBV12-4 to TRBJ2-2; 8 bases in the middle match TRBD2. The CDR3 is CASSLGGRTGELFF. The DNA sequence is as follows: TGTGCCAGCAGCTTGGGCGGGAGGACCGGGGAGCTGTTTTTT.